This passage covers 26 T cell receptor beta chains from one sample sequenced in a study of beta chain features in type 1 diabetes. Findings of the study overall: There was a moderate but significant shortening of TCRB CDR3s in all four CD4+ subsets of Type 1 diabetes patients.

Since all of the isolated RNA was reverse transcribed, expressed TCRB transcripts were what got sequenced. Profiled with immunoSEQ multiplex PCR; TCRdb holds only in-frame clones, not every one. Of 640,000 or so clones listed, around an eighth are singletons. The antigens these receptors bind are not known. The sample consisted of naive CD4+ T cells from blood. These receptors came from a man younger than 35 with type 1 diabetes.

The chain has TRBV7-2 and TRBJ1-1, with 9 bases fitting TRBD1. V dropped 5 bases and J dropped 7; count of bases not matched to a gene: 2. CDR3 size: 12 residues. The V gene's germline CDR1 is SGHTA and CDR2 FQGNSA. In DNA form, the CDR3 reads TGTGCCAGCAGCGCGGGACAGGGTGAAGCTTTCTTT. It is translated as CASSAGQGEAFF.

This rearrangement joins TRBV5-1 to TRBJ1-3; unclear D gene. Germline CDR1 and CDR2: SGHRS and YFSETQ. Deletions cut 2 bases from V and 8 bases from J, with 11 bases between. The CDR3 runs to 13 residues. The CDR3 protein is CASSFEGTDTIYF. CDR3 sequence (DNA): TGCGCCAGCAGCTTCGAGGGCACAGACACCATATATTTT.

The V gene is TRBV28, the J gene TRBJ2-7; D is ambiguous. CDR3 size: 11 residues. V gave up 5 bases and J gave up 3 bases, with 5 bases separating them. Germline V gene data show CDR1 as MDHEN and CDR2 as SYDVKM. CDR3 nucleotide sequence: TGTGCCAGCAGTGGCGGCTACGAGCAGTACTTC. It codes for CASSGGYEQYF. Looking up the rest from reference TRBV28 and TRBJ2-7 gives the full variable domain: DVKVTQSSRYLVKRTGEKVFLECVQDMDHENMFWYRQDPGLGLRLIYFSYDVKMKEKGDIPEGYSVSREKKERFSLILESASTNQTSMYLCASSGGYEQYFGPGTRLTVT.

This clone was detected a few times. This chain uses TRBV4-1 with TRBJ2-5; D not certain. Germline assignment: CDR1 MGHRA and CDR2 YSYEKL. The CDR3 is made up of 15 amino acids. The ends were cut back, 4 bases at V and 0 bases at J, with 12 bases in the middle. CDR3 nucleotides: TGCGCCAGCAGCCTCATCCAGCGCTACCAAGAGACCCAGTACTTC. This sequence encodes CASSLIQRYQETQYF.

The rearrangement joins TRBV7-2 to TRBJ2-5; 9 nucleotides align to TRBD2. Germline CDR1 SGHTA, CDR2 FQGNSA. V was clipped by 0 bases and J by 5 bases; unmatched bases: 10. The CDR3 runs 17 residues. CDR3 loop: CASSLAFAGGRGETQYF. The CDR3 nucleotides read TGTGCCAGCAGCTTAGCTTTCGCGGGAGGGCGCGGCGAGACCCAGTACTTC.

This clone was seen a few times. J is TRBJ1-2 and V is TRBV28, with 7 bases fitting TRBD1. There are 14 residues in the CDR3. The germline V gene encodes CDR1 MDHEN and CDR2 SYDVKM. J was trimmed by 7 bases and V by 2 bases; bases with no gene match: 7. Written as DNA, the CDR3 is TGTGCCAGCAGTTTAGGAGACAGGGATTCTGGCTACACCTTC. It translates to CASSLGDRDSGYTF.

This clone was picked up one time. The CDR3 sequence is CASSERGASGELFF. The CDR3 bases are TGTGCCAGCAGCGAGCGGGGTGCTAGCGGGGAGCTGTTTTTT. J is TRBJ2-2 and V is TRBV27; 7 bases agree with TRBD2. Losses at the gene ends were 6 bases for V and 7 bases for J; bases not matched to a gene: 8. The germline gives CDR1 MNHEY, CDR2 SMNVEV (reference sequence). This CDR3 has 14 residues.

CDR3 in amino acids: CATSTQQGWSGYTF. CDR3 coding DNA: TGTGCCACCAGCACGCAACAGGGCTGGAGCGGCTACACCTTC. This sequence joins TRBV15 and TRBJ1-2, with D possibly being TRBD1 (6 bases). Trimming removed 4 bases at V and 8 bases at J, with 17 bases between. This CDR3 is built from 14 residues. Germline V gene sequence: CDR1 LNHNV, CDR2 YYDKDF (reference sequence).

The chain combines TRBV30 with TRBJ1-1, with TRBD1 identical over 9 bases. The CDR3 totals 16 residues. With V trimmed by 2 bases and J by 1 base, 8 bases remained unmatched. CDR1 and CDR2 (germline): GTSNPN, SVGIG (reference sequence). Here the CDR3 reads CAWSPRTGVANTEAFF. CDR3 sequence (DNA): TGTGCCTGGAGTCCAAGGACAGGGGTGGCGAACACTGAAGCTTTCTTT.

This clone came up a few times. The CDR3 protein is CASSGVSYEQYF. The CDR3 DNA is TGCGCCAGCAGCGGGGTCTCCTACGAGCAGTACTTC. The V and J genes are TRBV4-1 and TRBJ2-7; D ambiguous. The germline gives CDR1 MGHRA, CDR2 YSYEKL. CDR3 length: 12 amino acids. Between the trimmed V and J ends, which lost 5 bases and 0 bases, there was a span of 5 bases.

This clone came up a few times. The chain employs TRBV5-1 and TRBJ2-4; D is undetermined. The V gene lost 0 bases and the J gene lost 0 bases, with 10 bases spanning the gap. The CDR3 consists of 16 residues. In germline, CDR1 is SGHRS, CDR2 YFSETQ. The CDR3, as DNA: TGCGCCAGCAGCTTGGGTGTTCAACTAGCCAAAAACATTCAGTACTTC. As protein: CASSLGVQLAKNIQYF.

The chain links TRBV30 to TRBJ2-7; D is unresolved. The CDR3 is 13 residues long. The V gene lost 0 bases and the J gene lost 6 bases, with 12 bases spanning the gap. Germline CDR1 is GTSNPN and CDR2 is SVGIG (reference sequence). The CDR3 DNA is TGTGCCTGGAGTGTAGCCGGTGTTTCCGAGCAGTACTTC. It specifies CAWSVAGVSEQYF. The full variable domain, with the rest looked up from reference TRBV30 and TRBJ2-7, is SQTIHQWPATLVQPVGSPLSLECTVEGTSNPNLYWYRQAAGRGLQLLFYSVGIGQISSEVPQNLSASRPQDRQFILSSKKLLLSDSGFYLCAWSVAGVSEQYFGPGTRLTVT.

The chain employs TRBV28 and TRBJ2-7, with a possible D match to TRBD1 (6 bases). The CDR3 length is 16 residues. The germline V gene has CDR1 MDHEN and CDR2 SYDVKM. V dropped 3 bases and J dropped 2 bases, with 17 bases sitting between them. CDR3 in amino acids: CASSFVGAKKPYEQYF. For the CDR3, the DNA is TGTGCCAGCAGTTTCGTGGGGGCAAAAAAACCCTACGAGCAGTACTTC. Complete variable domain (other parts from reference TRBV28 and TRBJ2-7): DVKVTQSSRYLVKRTGEKVFLECVQDMDHENMFWYRQDPGLGLRLIYFSYDVKMKEKGDIPEGYSVSREKKERFSLILESASTNQTSMYLCASSFVGAKKPYEQYFGPGTRLTVT.

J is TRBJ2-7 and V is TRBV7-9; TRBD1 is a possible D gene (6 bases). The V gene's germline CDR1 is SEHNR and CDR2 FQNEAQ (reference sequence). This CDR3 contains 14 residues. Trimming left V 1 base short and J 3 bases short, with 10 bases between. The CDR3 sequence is CASSLGTENYEQYF. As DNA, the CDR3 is TGTGCCAGCAGCTTAGGGACAGAAAACTACGAGCAGTACTTC.

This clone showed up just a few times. The CDR3 nucleotides are TGTGCCAGCAGCTTAAGGAGCGGGCCCTGGGATACGCAGTATTTT. This sequence encodes CASSLRSGPWDTQYF. This rearrangement joins TRBV7-3 to TRBJ2-3, with D perhaps TRBD2 (6 bases). Germline lookup yields CDR1 SGHTA and CDR2 FQGTGA. This CDR3 has 15 residues. The ends were cut back, 1 base at V and 6 bases at J, with 14 bases in the middle.

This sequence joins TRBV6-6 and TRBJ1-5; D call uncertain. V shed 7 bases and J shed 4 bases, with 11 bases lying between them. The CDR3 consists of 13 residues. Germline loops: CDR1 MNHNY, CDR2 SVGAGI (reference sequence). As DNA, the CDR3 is TGTGCCAGCACCCTAACCCTGAATCAGCCCCAGCATTTT. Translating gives CASTLTLNQPQHF.

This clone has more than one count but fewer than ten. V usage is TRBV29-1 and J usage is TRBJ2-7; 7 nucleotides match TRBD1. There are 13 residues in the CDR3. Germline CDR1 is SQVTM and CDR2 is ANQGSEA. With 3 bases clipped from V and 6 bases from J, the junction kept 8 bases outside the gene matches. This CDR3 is CSVDQGQRGEQYF. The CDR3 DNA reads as TGCAGCGTTGACCAGGGACAGAGGGGCGAGCAGTACTTC.

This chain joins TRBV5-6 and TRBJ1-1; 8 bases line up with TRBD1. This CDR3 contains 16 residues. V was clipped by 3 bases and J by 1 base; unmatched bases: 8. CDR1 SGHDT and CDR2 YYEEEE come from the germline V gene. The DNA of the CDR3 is TGTGCCAGCAGCTATCCCTCCGGGACAGGGAACACTGAAGCTTTCTTT. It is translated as CASSYPSGTGNTEAFF.

The CDR3 coding sequence is TGTGCCTGGAGCCTTGGGCAGCTTAACTATGGCTACACCTTC. Its protein is CAWSLGQLNYGYTF. This sequence joins TRBV30 and TRBJ1-2; D ambiguous. Germline values: CDR1 GTSNPN, CDR2 SVGIG (reference sequence). Trimming took 3 bases from V and 1 from J, leaving 12 bases between them. The CDR3 spans 14 residues.

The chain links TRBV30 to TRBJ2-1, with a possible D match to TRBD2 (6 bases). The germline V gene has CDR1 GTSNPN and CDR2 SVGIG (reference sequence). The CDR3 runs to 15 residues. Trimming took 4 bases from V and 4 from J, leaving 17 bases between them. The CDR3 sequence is CAWTGAGMEYNEQFF. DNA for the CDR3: TGTGCCTGGACCGGGGCGGGAATGGAGTACAATGAGCAGTTCTTC.

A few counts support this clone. CDR3 protein: CSVVGRVRNSPLHF. CDR3 in DNA: TGCAGCGTTGTCGGCAGGGTCAGAAATTCACCCCTCCACTTT. The chain joins TRBV29-1 to TRBJ1-6; TRBD1 is a possible D gene (5 bases). Per the germline V gene, CDR1 is SQVTM and CDR2 is ANQGSEA. CDR3 length equals 14 residues. The V gene lost 4 bases and the J gene lost 7 bases, with 14 bases spanning the gap.

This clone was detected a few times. The CDR3 loop is CASSVVQGDDTDTQYF. The CDR3 DNA is TGTGCCAGCAGCGTAGTTCAGGGGGATGACACAGATACGCAGTATTTT. The chain joins TRBV9 to TRBJ2-3; 7 bases are shared with TRBD1. Trimming at V came to 0 bases and at J to 2 bases, leaving 6 bases not matched to a gene. Germline-derived CDR1 and CDR2 are SGDLS and YYNGEE. This CDR3 comprises 16 residues. The full variable domain, with the rest looked up from reference TRBV9 and TRBJ2-3, is DSGVTQTPKHLITATGQRVTLRCSPRSGDLSVYWYQQSLDQGLQFLIQYYNGEERAKGNILERFSAQQFPDLHSELNLSSLELGDSALYFCASSVVQGDDTDTQYFGPGTRLTVL.

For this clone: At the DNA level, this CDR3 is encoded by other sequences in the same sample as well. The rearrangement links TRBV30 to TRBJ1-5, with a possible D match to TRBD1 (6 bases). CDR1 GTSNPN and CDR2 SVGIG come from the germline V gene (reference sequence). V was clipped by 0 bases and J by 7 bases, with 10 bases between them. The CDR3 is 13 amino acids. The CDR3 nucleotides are TGTGCCTGGAGTGTTGAGGGGGGGCAGCCCCAGCATTTT. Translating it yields CAWSVEGGQPQHF.

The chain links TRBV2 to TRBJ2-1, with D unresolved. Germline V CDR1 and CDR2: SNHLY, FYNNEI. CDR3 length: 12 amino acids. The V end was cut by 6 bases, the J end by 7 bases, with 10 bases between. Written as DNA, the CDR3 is TGTGCCAGCAGGACCTACGGGAATGAGCAGTTCTTC. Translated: CASRTYGNEQFF.

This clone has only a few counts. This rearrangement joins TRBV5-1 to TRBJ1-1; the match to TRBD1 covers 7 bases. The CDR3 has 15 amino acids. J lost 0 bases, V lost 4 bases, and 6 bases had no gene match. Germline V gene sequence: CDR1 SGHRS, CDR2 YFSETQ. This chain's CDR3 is CASSPGQAMNTEAFF. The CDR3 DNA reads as TGCGCCAGCAGCCCCGGACAGGCGATGAACACTGAAGCTTTCTTT.

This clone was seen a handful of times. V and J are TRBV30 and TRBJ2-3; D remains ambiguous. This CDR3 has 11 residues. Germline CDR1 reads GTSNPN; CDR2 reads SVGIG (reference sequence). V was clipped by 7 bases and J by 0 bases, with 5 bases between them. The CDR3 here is CASTSTDTQYF. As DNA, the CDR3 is TGTGCCTCCACGAGCACAGATACGCAGTATTTT.